This TCR beta chain emerged from a study of cytotoxic CD8 clonotypes in ibrutinib-treated CLL. Notes on the study in general: On treatment, the uncommon public clonotypes contracted or remained stable.

Genomic DNA for TCR beta libraries, around 1.9 micrograms, came from cryopreserved PBMCs. A remark on this clone: No antigen is known for it.

Depth targeted 1 in 200,000 to 1 in 1 million T cells, averaging about 9.2x coverage per clonotype. Some clones are missing from TCRdb's copy, which holds only in-frame ones; the method was immunoSEQ multiplex PCR. The sample has more than 75,000 clones, approximately 80% seen once. Germline CDR1 is SGHRS and CDR2 is YFSETQ. V gave up 4 bases and J gave up 2 bases, with 11 bases separating them. The CDR3 is made up of 14 amino acids. This clonotype was obtained from a human donor with chronic lymphocytic leukemia. Sequenced material: PBMCs, taken after 24 months of ibrutinib treatment. This chain uses TRBV5-1 with TRBJ2-3; D not resolved. This CDR3 is CASSLGSPTDTQYF. CDR3 in DNA: TGCGCCAGCAGCCTGGGGTCACCCACAGATACGCAGTATTTT.